This T cell receptor (beta chain) is from a study of T cell repertoires in cytomegalovirus infection (dated by TCRdb to about 2019). Context from the whole study: The peptide stimulations were aimed at well-studied HLA-B-restricted epitopes as well as recently identified HLA-C-restricted CMV epitopes, whose presentation resists viral immunomodulation. Because public TCR beta signatures pointed to carriage of CMV infection together with the matching HLA type, the HLA type of each donor mattered for the analysis.

Findings and caveats that apply to the study as a whole: Cumulative frequency of public TCR beta family members discriminated carriers of CMV infection plus the relevant HLA type in this cohort and an independent roughly 330-donor cohort. The ex vivo response was dominated by HLA-C-restricted CMV-specific TCR beta clonotypes, which also provided the single most frequent clonotype in two of eight donors.

This clonotype appeared a few times. No cognate antigen has been identified for it. Base qualities are not provided; no much larger clone lies one nucleotide away. The sequencer listed for this sample is Illumina HiSeq 1500. TCRdb's own reprocessing of the public reads used fastp at Q25 and MiXCR and kept productive beta chains. Each record represents a unique CDR3 protein, reported with the most common genes and DNA among its rows. Across this sample there are roughly 150,000 distinct CDR3 sequences, with 25% to 35% seen only once. Roughly 47% of the sample rests with the top ten. According to the study, the label for this sample's treatment or condition signals: in vitro stimulation with specific CMV peptide epitopes to enrich CMV-specific T cells. Here the sequenced sample was CD8+ T cells from cultured PBMCs, taken from culture after CMV antigen stimulation. This sequence was found in a human donor in good health (CMV status not recorded). Some clones in this sample may be carry-over from other donors' samples.

The nucleotides read TGTGCCAGCAGCGGGACAGGGGTTCAATCCTCTGGGGCCAACGTCCTGACTTTC. This gives the protein CASSGTGVQSSGANVLTF. Recombination connected TRBV7-9 to TRBJ2-6; TRBD1 lines up with 10 middle nucleotides. There are 18 amino acids in the CDR3, from cysteine to phenylalanine inclusive. The read is trimmed to its CDR3 DNA, 54 bases read in frame from base 1. CDR1 SEHNR and CDR2 FQNEAQ were looked up in the germline V gene (reference sequence). V is pruned by 5 bases and J by 0 bases, leaving 7 bases of the junction without a gene match. Where the CDR3 stops, the reference TRBV7-9 and TRBJ2-6 genes take over; the full variable domain is DTGVSQNPRHKITKRGQNVTFRCDPISEHNRLYWYRQTLGQGPEFLTYFQNEAQLEKSRLLSDRFSAERPKGSFSTLEIQRTEQGDSAMYLCASSGTGVQSSGANVLTFGAGSRLTVL.